This T cell receptor beta chain was captured by sequencing in a study of control samples from healthy donors and cancer patients. The CDR3 covers 13 residues. The germline V gene encodes CDR1 SGHDN and CDR2 FVKESK. Trimming took 1 base from V and 1 from J, leaving 4 bases between them. Using immunoSEQ multiplex PCR, the repertoire was profiled, and TCRdb retains in-frame clones only, with some absent. The data show tens of thousands of clones, roughly 89% seen once. Specimen: PBMCs. This chain uses TRBV14 with TRBJ2-5; no clear D gene. The clonotype originates from a man between 40 and 49 years old with colorectal cancer. The CDR3 DNA is TGTGCCAGCAGCCAAGTCCCCCAAGAGACCCAGTACTTC. This encodes CASSQVPQETQYF.